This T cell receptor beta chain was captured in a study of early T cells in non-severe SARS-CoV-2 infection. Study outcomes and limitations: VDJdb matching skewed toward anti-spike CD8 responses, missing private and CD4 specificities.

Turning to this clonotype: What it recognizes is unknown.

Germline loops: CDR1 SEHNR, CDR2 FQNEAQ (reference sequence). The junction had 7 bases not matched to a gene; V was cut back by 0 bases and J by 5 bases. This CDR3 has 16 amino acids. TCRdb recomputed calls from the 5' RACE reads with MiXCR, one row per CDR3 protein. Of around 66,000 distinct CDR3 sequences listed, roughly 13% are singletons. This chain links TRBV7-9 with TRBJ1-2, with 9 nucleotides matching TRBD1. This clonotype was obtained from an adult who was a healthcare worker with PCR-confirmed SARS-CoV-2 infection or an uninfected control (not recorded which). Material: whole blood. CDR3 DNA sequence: TGTGCCAGCAGCTTAGCCTACCGGGACAGGGAATATGGCTACACCTTC. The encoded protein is CASSLAYRDREYGYTF.